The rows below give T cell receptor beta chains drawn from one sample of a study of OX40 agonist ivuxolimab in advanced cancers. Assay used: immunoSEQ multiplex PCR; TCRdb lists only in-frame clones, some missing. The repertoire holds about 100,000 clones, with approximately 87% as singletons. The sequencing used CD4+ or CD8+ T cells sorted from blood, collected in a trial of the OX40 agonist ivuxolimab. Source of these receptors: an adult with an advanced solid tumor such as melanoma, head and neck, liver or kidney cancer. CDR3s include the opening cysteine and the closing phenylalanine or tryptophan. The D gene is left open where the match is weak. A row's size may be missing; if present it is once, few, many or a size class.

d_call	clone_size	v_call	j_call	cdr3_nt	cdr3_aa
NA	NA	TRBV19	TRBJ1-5	TGTGCCAGTAGTATATCGGGACCCTCATTTGGATATAGCAATCAGCCCCAGCATTTT	CASSISGPSFGYSNQPQHF
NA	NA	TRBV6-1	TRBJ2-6	TGTGCCAGCAGTGAAATTGGGTCTGGGGCCAACGTCCTGACTTTC	CASSEIGSGANVLTF
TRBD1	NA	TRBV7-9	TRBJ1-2	TGTGCCAGCAGCGTACCCGGGACAGGGCTTCATGGCTACACCTTC	CASSVPGTGLHGYTF
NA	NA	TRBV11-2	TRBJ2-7	TGTGCCAGCAGCTTACGGGGGTCCGAGCAGTACTTC	CASSLRGSEQYF
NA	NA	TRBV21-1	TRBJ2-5	TGTGCCAGCAGCAAACGGGCGACACAGACATGGGGACACACCCAGTACTTC	CASSKRATQTWGHTQYF
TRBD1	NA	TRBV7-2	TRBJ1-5	TGTGCCAGCAGCTCCGGGACAGGGTATCAGCCCCAGCATTTT	CASSSGTGYQPQHF
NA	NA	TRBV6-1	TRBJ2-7	TGTGCCAGCAGCCCCTGGGAGCAGTACTTC	CASSPWEQYF
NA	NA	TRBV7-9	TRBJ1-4	TGTGCCAGCAGCCGGGACAATGAAAAACTGTTTTTT	CASSRDNEKLFF
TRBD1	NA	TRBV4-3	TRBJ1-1	TGCGCCAGCAGCCAAGGGACAGGGGGCAGATTGAACACTGAAGCTTTCTTT	CASSQGTGGRLNTEAFF
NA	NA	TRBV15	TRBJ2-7	TGTGCCACCAGCAGAGGGGGTAGCGAGTCATACGAGCAGTACTTC	CATSRGGSESYEQYF
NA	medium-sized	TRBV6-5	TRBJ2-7	TGTGCCAGCAGTTACGGGGGGGAGCAGTACTTC	CASSYGGEQYF
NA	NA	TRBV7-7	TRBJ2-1	TGTGCTAGCAGCTTAGGTGGGGCTAGCAATGAGCAGTTCTTC	CASSLGGASNEQFF
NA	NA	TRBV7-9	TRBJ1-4	TGTGCCAGCAGCTTAAGGCAGGCTAACGAAAAACTGTTTTTT	CASSLRQANEKLFF
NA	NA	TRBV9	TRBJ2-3	TGTGCCAGCAGCGCCGGGACACAGACAGATACGCAGTATTTT	CASSAGTQTDTQYF
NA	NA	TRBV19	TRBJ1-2	TGTGCCAGTAGTATAGTTGGCAGCACTAACTATGGCTACACCTTC	CASSIVGSTNYGYTF
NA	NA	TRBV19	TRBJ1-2	TGTGCCAGTAGTTTATTGGACTATGGCTACACCTTC	CASSLLDYGYTF
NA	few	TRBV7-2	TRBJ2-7	TGTGCCAGCAGCTTACCCTACAGGTCTTCCTACGAGCAGTACTTC	CASSLPYRSSYEQYF
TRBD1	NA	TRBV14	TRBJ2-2	TGTGCCAGCAGCCAGGGACAGGGGTTCGGGGACACCGGGGAGCTGTTTTTT	CASSQGQGFGDTGELFF
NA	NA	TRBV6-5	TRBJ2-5	TGTGCCAGCTCATCCGGGGGTAAAGAGACCCAGTACTTC	CASSSGGKETQYF
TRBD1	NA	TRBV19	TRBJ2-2	TGTGCCAGTAGGTCCCCGGACAGGGAATTTACCGGGGAGCTGTTTTTT	CASRSPDREFTGELFF
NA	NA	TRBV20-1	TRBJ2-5	TGCAGTGCTAGACCCGAAGAGACCCAGTACTTC	CSARPEETQYF